The sequence of this T cell receptor (beta chain) was determined in a study of T cell clusters in autoimmune cytopenias. Study-level findings and limits: TRB repertoire shifts in secondary cytopenia and chronic lymphocytic leukemia mostly reflected lymphoma, not autoimmunity.

Comment on this clonotype: The antigen is unknown.

TRB rearrangements were amplified by touch-down multiplex PCR with mixed TRB-A/B primers. With the multiplex PCR reads reprocessed, TCRdb shows one record per CDR3 protein and no DNA. Seen in this sample are about 11,000 distinct CDR3 sequences; the ten most common clones hold about a quarter. Some 39,000 genome equivalents of blood DNA were amplified for TRB. The CDR3 spans 15 residues. Germline lookup yields CDR1 ENHRY and CDR2 SYGVKD. These data are also associated with another study on T cell repertoires in aging, cancer and after chemotherapy. This second study says: These repertoire data do not allow conclusions about immunological memory after chemotherapy.

Sequenced material: peripheral blood. The chain joins TRBV10-3 to TRBJ2-3; TCRdb's D call of TRBD1 is untestable without DNA. The sequence was collected from a human donor in good health. The CDR3 is CATEISRGGGDTQYF.